These 5 T cell receptor beta chains were all obtained from the same sample, sequenced in a study of CD8+ T cells in alopecia areata. Reverse transcription of extracted RNA yielded cDNA, which provided the sequencing template. Generated by immunoSEQ multiplex PCR, the TCRdb table keeps only in-frame clones and is missing some. The sample has 120,000 or so clones; 55% to 70% are singletons. Sequencing input: CD4+ T cells sorted from blood. The receptor set was obtained from a human donor in good health.

The V and J genes are TRBV25-1 and TRBJ2-1; weak D call: TRBD1 (5 bases). Germline V gene data show CDR1 as MGHDK and CDR2 as SYGVNS. Trimming removed 3 bases from V and 6 bases from J, with 15 bases in between. This CDR3 has 15 residues. This chain's CDR3 is CASSEGLLKANEQFF. In nucleotides, the CDR3 is TGTGCCAGCAGTGAGGGGCTGCTAAAAGCCAATGAGCAGTTCTTC. Filled out from reference TRBV25-1 and TRBJ2-1, the complete variable domain reads EADIYQTPRYLVIGTGKKITLECSQTMGHDKMYWYQQDPGMELHLIHYSYGVNSTEKGDLSSESTVSRIRTEHFPLTLESARPSHTSQYLCASSEGLLKANEQFFGPGTRLTVL.

The chain has TRBV7-9 and TRBJ2-2; no firm D call. The germline V gene has CDR1 SEHNR and CDR2 FQNEAQ (reference sequence). This CDR3 region has 14 residues. V dropped 1 base and J dropped 3 bases, with 6 bases sitting between them. CDR3: CASSLVSDTGELFF. DNA for the CDR3: TGTGCCAGCAGCTTAGTGTCAGACACCGGGGAGCTGTTTTTT.

This chain uses TRBV29-1 with TRBJ1-6; possibly TRBD1 for D (5 bases). V dropped 5 bases and J dropped 6 bases, with 14 bases sitting between them. This CDR3 is built from 14 residues. Germline CDR1 is SQVTM and CDR2 is ANQGSEA. Here the CDR3 DNA reads TGCAGCGTTCCAAGCGGGGGGTCTAATTCACCCCTCCACTTT. Protein product: CSVPSGGSNSPLHF.

This rearrangement joins TRBV18 to TRBJ1-1; the D is unclear. V lost 3 bases and J lost 5, with 13 bases in between. Looked up from germline, CDR1 is KGHSH and CDR2 is LQKENI. This CDR3 is built from 14 residues. CDR3 sequence: CASSPGDKRTEAFF. The CDR3 DNA follows: TGTGCCAGCTCACCCGGGGATAAACGGACTGAAGCTTTCTTT. The full variable domain, completed using reference TRBV18 and TRBJ1-1, is NAGVMQNPRHLVRRRGQEARLRCSPMKGHSHVYWYRQLPEEGLKFMVYLQKENIIDESGMPKERFSAEFPKEGPSILRIQQVVRGDSAAYFCASSPGDKRTEAFFGQGTRLTVV.

V usage is TRBV21-1 and J usage is TRBJ1-1; the table's D call TRBD1 went unverified against the DNA. TRBV21-1 is classified as a pseudogene. The CDR3 is 15 residues long. The DNA of the CDR3 is TGTGCCGCATTACTGGACAGCGACGAAAATAGTGAAGCTTTCTTT. Translating it yields CAALLDSDENSEAFF.